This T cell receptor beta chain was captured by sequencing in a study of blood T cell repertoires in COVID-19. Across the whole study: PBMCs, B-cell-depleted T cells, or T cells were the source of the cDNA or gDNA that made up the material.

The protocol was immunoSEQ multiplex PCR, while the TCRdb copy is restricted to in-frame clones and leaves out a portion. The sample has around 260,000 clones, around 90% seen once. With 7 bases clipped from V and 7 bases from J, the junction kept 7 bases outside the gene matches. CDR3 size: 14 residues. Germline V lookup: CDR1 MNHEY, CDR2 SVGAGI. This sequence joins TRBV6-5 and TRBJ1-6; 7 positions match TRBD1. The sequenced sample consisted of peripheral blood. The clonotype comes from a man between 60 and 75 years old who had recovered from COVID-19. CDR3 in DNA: TGTGCCAGCACCCAGACAGGGACAAATTCACCCCTCCACTTT. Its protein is CASTQTGTNSPLHF.